This TCR beta chain stems from a study of cytotoxic CD8 clonotypes in ibrutinib-treated CLL. The study, taken as a whole, reports: Sampling times, which were not matched between the groups, differed between sustained-remission patients and progressing patients.

Sequenced by immunoSEQ multiplex PCR; TCRdb stores in-frame clones only, minus some. The table shows over 120,000 clones, with around 84% occurring only once. V lost 0 bases to trimming and J lost 1 base, with 3 bases between them. Germline V gene lookup returns CDR1 MNHNY and CDR2 SVGAGI (reference sequence). The CDR3 runs to 13 residues. As to this clone: Its antigen is unknown.

This clonotype was sampled from a human donor with chronic lymphocytic leukemia. The sample was PBMCs, taken after 36 months of ibrutinib treatment. The rearrangement uses TRBV6-6 and TRBJ2-5, with no clear D. CDR3 protein: CASSYSTQETQYF. In nucleotides, the CDR3 is TGTGCCAGCAGTTACTCCACCCAAGAGACCCAGTACTTC.